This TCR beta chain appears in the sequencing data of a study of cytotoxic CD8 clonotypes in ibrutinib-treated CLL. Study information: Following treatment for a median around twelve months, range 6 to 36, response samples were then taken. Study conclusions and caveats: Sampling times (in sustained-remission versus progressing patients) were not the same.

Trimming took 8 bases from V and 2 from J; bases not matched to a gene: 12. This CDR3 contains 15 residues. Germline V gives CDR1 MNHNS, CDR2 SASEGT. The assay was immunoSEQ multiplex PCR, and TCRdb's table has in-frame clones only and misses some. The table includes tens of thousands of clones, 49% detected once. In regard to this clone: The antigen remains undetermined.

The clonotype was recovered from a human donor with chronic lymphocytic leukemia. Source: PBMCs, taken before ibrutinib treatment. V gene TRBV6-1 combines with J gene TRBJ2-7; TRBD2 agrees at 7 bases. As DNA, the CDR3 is TGTGCCAGCGGAGGGCGGGGGTGGAATACCTACGAGCAGTACTTC. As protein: CASGGRGWNTYEQYF.